This TCR beta chain was found in a study of blood T cell repertoires in COVID-19. Across the study: Some COVID-19 samples were acute and others convalescent; all came from the United States, Italy and Spain.

The CDR3 contains 13 residues. V was clipped by 5 bases and J by 3 bases, with 11 bases between them. The V gene's germline CDR1 is SGHTA and CDR2 FQGNSA. The method was immunoSEQ multiplex PCR; TCRdb's version includes in-frame clones alone and lacks a portion of them. This table has approximately 180,000 clones, 70% to 85% appearing once. Participant ages covered roughly 18 to 89 years across 24 US areas. This clonotype originated in a man aged 50-59 years who had recovered from COVID-19. The V and J genes are TRBV7-2 and TRBJ2-7; D perhaps matches TRBD1 (6 bases). The source material was PBMCs or T cells enriched from blood (not recorded which). CDR3 in DNA: TGTGCCAGCAGCCTGGGACAAGTCTACGAGCAGTACTTC. It translates to CASSLGQVYEQYF.